This TCR beta chain was found in a study of molecular identifiers for immune sequencing clone quantification. With 5 bases clipped from V and 2 bases from J, the junction kept 5 bases outside the gene matches. This CDR3 region has 15 residues. The germline gives CDR1 MNHEY, CDR2 SVGAGI. General study points: In cases of identical TCR molecules sharing a barcode, highly expanded clone sizes could be underestimated. Over 99% of effector molecules, but under 1% in naive cells, were held by clones with more than 20 RNA copies.

The authors gated naive CD8 T cells as CD8+CD4-CCR7+CD45RA+ for sorting. This clonotype has ten or more counts. What it recognizes is unknown. Previously described methods with listed TCR primers produced the bulk TCR libraries. One entry per CDR3 protein, called by TCRdb with MiXCR from the PCR reads. In the table there are some 590,000 distinct CDR3 sequences, less than 30% of which are singletons. The rearrangement links TRBV6-5 to TRBJ2-7; 11 nucleotides line up with TRBD2. The material sequenced was naive CD8+ T cells from blood, with Jurkat cell RNA spiked in. Subset noted: FACS-sorted CD8+CD4-CCR7+CD45RA+ naive T cells. The sequence was obtained from a human donor in good health. Some libraries in this study had Jurkat cell RNA spiked in. CDR3 amino acids: CASSTVLAGAYEQYF. The CDR3 DNA reads TGTGCCAGCAGTACCGTACTAGCGGGAGCCTACGAGCAGTACTTC.